The 12 T cell receptor beta chains listed next were all sequenced from one sample in a study of shared clonotypes between healthy human individuals. Produced via immunoSEQ multiplex PCR; TCRdb's table is partial and in-frame only. The repertoire includes about 600,000 clones, roughly 98% of them detected once, and approximately 0.3% sits in the top ten. CD45RO-negative cells were positively selected for CCR7, leaving out terminally differentiated effector memory CD45RA+ cells. Material: naive CD8+ T cells sorted from blood. These TCRs come from a man aged 25-45 years in good health.

The chain carries TRBV2 and TRBJ2-7; D is unresolved. V lost 10 bases, J lost 9 bases, and 16 bases lay in between. The CDR3 runs to 11 residues. Germline CDR1 and CDR2: SNHLY and FYNNEI. CDR3 sequence reads: CATYGGKMQYF. The CDR3 DNA reads TGTGCCACCTACGGTGGCAAGATGCAGTACTTC.

The chain has TRBV27 and TRBJ1-5, with D possibly matching TRBD1 (6 bases). Germline V CDR1 and CDR2: MNHEY, SMNVEV (reference sequence). This CDR3 spans 15 amino acids. V shed 7 bases and J shed 4 bases, with 17 bases lying between them. The CDR3 here is CASMISGAWNQPQHF. In DNA form, the CDR3 reads TGTGCCAGCATGATTTCGGGGGCTTGGAATCAGCCCCAGCATTTT.

In this sample, this clone turned up once. The chain links TRBV27 to TRBJ1-1, with D possibly TRBD1 on 5 matching bases. Trimming left V 5 bases short and J 3 bases short, with 10 bases between. Looked up from germline, CDR1 is MNHEY and CDR2 is SMNVEV (reference sequence). The CDR3 is 13 amino acids. As DNA, the CDR3 is TGTGCCAGCAGTGAGCGGGGGGACACTGAAGCTTTCTTT. As protein: CASSERGDTEAFF.

The V gene is TRBV2, the J gene TRBJ2-3; 16 bases match TRBD2. The V gene's germline CDR1 is SNHLY and CDR2 FYNNEI. The CDR3 totals 18 residues. The trim removed 5 bases at V and 3 bases at J, leaving 8 bases unmatched. The CDR3 sequence: CASSSGTSGGEGTDTQYF. The CDR3 DNA is TGTGCCAGCAGTTCCGGGACTAGCGGGGGGGAAGGAACAGATACGCAGTATTTT.

About this clone itself: Other DNA variants within this sample encode the same CDR3. This chain joins TRBV9 and TRBJ2-7; 8 bases line up with TRBD1. The CDR3 has 14 amino acids. The germline V gene encodes CDR1 SGDLS and CDR2 YYNGEE. Trimming at V came to 3 bases and at J to 2 bases, leaving 4 bases not matched to a gene. The CDR3 here is CASSGGTGPYEQYF. The CDR3 region has the DNA TGTGCCAGCAGCGGCGGGACAGGCCCCTACGAGCAGTACTTC.

A note on this clone: The sample holds other DNA sequences that translate to the same CDR3. J is TRBJ2-5 and V is TRBV9; D might be TRBD1 or TRBD2, each matching 6 bases. Germline V gene data show CDR1 as SGDLS and CDR2 as YYNGEE. CDR3 size: 14 residues. Trimming stripped 0 bases from V and 4 bases from J, with 10 bases between. The CDR3 region is CASSVGGGRETQYF. Written as DNA, the CDR3 is TGTGCCAGCAGCGTAGGAGGGGGGCGAGAGACCCAGTACTTC.

V usage is TRBV19 and J usage is TRBJ2-1; 15 bases fit TRBD2. The V gene's germline CDR1 is LNHDA and CDR2 SQIVND (reference sequence). CDR3 length: 19 amino acids. V dropped 6 bases and J dropped 6; count of bases not matched to a gene: 15. CDR3 sequence reads: CASSQDGLAGGHVVNEQFF. The CDR3 nucleotides read TGTGCCAGTAGCCAGGACGGACTAGCGGGAGGGCACGTAGTCAATGAGCAGTTCTTC.

This clone was recorded only once. This sequence joins TRBV5-1 and TRBJ2-3, with D possibly matching TRBD1 (6 bases). CDR1 is SGHRS and CDR2 is YFSETQ in the germline V gene. The CDR3 loop spans 15 amino acids. V shed 2 bases and J shed 6 bases, with 16 bases lying between them. CDR3 DNA sequence: TGCGCCAGCAGCTTCCCCGGGACACCCACCGATACGCAGTATTTT. Translation gives CASSFPGTPTDTQYF.

Regarding this clone: Different DNA sequences within this sample yield the same CDR3. The gene calls are TRBV7-9 and TRBJ2-1; a weak D match, TRBD2 (6 bases). CDR3 length equals 16 residues. Germline V CDR1 and CDR2: SEHNR, FQNEAQ (reference sequence). Trimming stripped 1 base from V and 0 bases from J, with 10 bases between. CDR3 loop: CASSLVAGSSYNEQFF. The CDR3 region has the DNA TGTGCCAGCAGCTTAGTTGCGGGAAGCTCCTACAATGAGCAGTTCTTC.

J is TRBJ1-5 and V is TRBV28; 7 nucleotides align to TRBD1. V lost 3 bases and J lost 0; bases outside the gene matches: 17. Germline CDR1 reads MDHEN; CDR2 reads SYDVKM. This CDR3 contains 20 residues. This CDR3 reads CASSLPGPGTEKYSNQPQHF. The CDR3 coding sequence is TGTGCCAGCAGTTTGCCGGGGCCTGGGACAGAGAAGTATAGCAATCAGCCCCAGCATTTT.

This chain uses TRBV4-2 with TRBJ2-1; TRBD2 matches at 8 bases. This CDR3 spans 16 amino acids. Germline V lookup: CDR1 LGHNA, CDR2 YNFKEQ. Germline trimming cut 3 bases from V and 8 bases from J; bases unmatched to any gene: 12. The CDR3 reads CASSQISGAGYDEQFF. The CDR3 DNA reads as TGTGCCAGCAGCCAGATTAGCGGGGCCGGATACGATGAGCAGTTCTTC.

Remarks on this clone: This CDR3 is also generated by other DNA sequences in the sample. The chain has TRBV7-8 and TRBJ2-1; 8 bases match TRBD2. The germline gives CDR1 SGHVS, CDR2 FQNEAQ. The J segment lost 0 bases and the V segment lost 5 bases, leaving 3 bases of the junction unmatched. The CDR3 sequence is 15 residues long. DNA of the CDR3: TGTGCCAGCAGCCCGGGACTAGGCTCCTACAATGAGCAGTTCTTC. It is translated as CASSPGLGSYNEQFF.